This T cell receptor beta chain stems from a study of blood T cell repertoires in COVID-19 (dated by TCRdb to the early 2020s). About the investigation overall: The collaborator samples originated in the United States, Italy and Spain and spanned the acute and convalescent phases of COVID-19. The material from the prospective study consisted of cDNA or gDNA derived from T cells, B-cell-depleted T cells, or PBMCs. The dataset comprised deeply sampled blood TCRbeta repertoires from subjects exposed to, actively infected with, or recovered from COVID-19. The repertoires were released in a freely available public database meant as a resource for research on the immune response to SARS-CoV-2. The samples were drawn from two sources: the first 160 participants of the ongoing ImmuneRACE study, and 1,000 to 1,500 subjects contributed by 6 global collaborators. Sample metadata almost always included a de-identified subject ID, COVID-19 status, age in years and sex. HLA class I and class II types, where available, came from metadata supplied by the sample provider rather than from assay-based typing.

The collaborating institutions used their own protocols to collect whole blood in K2EDTA tubes. For TCRbeta analysis, collaborator samples were shipped as frozen whole blood, as isolated PBMCs, or as DNA extracted from either sample type. TCRbeta CDR3 regions were amplified from genomic DNA by means of the immunoSEQ Assay, a bias-controlled multiplex PCR. In the paper's pipeline: Nucleated cell counts per sample were estimated from amplification of reference gene primers within the assay. Sequence reads were collapsed and filtered to measure the absolute abundance of every unique TCRbeta CDR3 rearrangement. For each sample, productive Simpson clonality was calculated as the square root of Simpson's diversity index over productive rearrangements. TCRdb holds this immuneACCESS table with in-frame rearrangements only. Some clones are missing; in checked studies, unresolved V genes explain under half, and the rest has no known cause. The D gene and trimming were derived from the DNA, and the V and J assignments and clone size from that table. This sample holds about 69,000 clones; 75% to 85% were observed only once. Clones ranked in the top ten supply over 45% of the sample.

Findings and caveats that apply to the study as a whole: The quantity of clinical and demographic metadata differed by source and by participant and was supplied without curation.

The CDR3 runs 17 residues from the cysteine to the phenylalanine. Here the CDR3 DNA is all that survives: 51 bases in frame from base 1. For CDR1 and CDR2, the germline V gene lists SGHRS and YFSETQ. Trimming leaves V shorter by 4 bases and J shorter by 7 bases, with the junction holding 17 bases beyond the gene matches. This clone came up once. No antigen is known for it. Qualities for individual bases were not recorded, and no much larger clone is one base off. The TCR was taken from a human donor in a cohort sampled during active COVID-19. Sequencing was carried out using peripheral blood. The chain couples TRBV5-1 to TRBJ2-1, with 7 bases aligning to TRBD2. CDR3 reads: CASSALGYGGRRNEQFF. The sequence in DNA is TGCGCCAGCAGCGCTTTGGGGTATGGCGGGAGAAGAAATGAGCAGTTCTTC.